Sequencing of this T cell receptor beta chain was carried out in a study of cytomegalovirus exposure and HLA in healthy donors. This clone was observed a single time. Clones were sequenced by immunoSEQ multiplex PCR, and TCRdb holds only the in-frame ones, with some missing. This table has about 120,000 clones, 80% to 90% appearing once. The CDR3 consists of 18 residues. The germline CDR1 and CDR2 sequences are KGHSH and LQKENI. Deletions cut 2 bases from V and 5 bases from J, with 22 bases between. The sequenced sample consisted of PBMCs. The rearrangement links TRBV18 to TRBJ1-3; the D is unclear. This TCR came from a woman aged 18 to 35 in good health and CMV-seronegative. The CDR3 region has the DNA TGTGCCAGCTCACCAGACAATCCTGTCGGAAGGATAAGAAACACCATATATTTT. It encodes CASSPDNPVGRIRNTIYF.